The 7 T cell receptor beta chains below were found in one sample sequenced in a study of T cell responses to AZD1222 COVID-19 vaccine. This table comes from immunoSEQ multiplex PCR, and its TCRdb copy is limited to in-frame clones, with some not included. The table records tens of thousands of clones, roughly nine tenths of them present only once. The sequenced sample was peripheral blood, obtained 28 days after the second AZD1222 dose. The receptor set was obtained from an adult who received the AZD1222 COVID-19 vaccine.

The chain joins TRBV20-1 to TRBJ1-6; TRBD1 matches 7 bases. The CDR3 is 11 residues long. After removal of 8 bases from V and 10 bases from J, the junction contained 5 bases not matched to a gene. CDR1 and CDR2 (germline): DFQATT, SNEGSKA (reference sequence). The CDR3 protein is CSPDRASPLHF. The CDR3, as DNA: TGCAGTCCAGACAGGGCATCACCCCTCCACTTT.

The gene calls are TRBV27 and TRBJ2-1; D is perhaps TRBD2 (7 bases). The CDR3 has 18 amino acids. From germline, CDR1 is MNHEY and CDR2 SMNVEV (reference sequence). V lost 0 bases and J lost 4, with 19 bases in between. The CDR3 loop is CASSLSNGGGLGYNEQFF. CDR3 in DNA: TGTGCCAGCAGTTTATCGAATGGCGGGGGCCTCGGATACAATGAGCAGTTCTTC.

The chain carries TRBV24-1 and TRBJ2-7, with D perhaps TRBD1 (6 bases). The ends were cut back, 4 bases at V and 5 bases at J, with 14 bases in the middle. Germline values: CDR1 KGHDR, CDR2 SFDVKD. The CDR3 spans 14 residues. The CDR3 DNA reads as TGTGCCACCAGTGAACCTACAGGGTTCAACGAGCAGTACTTC. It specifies CATSEPTGFNEQYF.

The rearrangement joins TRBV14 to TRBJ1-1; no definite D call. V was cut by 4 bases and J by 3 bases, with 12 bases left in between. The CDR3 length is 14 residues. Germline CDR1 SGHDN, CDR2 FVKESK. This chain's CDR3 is CASSRNPGDTEAFF. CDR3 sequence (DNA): TGTGCCAGCAGCCGAAACCCCGGGGACACTGAAGCTTTCTTT.

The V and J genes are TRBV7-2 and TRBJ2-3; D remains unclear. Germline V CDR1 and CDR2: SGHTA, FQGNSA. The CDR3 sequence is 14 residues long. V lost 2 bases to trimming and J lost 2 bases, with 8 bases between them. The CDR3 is CASSLPPYTDTQYF. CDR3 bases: TGTGCCAGCAGCTTACCCCCTTACACAGATACGCAGTATTTT.

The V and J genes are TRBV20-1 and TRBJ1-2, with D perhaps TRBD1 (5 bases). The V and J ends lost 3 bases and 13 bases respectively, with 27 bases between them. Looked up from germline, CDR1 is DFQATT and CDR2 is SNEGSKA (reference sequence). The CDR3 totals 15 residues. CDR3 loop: CSASDRLGPQGWGTF. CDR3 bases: TGCAGTGCTAGTGACCGATTGGGGCCCCAAGGGTGGGGCACCTTC.

The CDR3 spells CASSESRERGYTF. The DNA of the CDR3 is TGTGCCAGCAGTGAGAGTAGGGAGAGGGGCTACACCTTC. The chain links TRBV2 to TRBJ1-2, with D uncertain. This CDR3 comprises 13 residues. Germline V gives CDR1 SNHLY, CDR2 FYNNEI. The germline V and J ends were trimmed by 3 bases and 8 bases, with 13 bases remaining between them.